This section outlines one TCR beta chain sequence together with its context. TCRdb keeps only in-frame clones here, not all; method: immunoSEQ multiplex PCR. The sample holds about 300,000 clones; approximately 84% are singletons and the top ten take roughly 1.6%. It was during active infection that Seattle patients were enrolled and then longitudinally followed. Germline loops: CDR1 LNHDA, CDR2 SQIVND (reference sequence). CDR3 length equals 15 residues. Trimming shortened V by 2 bases and J by 3 bases, and 10 bases separated the two germline ends. The source of the sample is a study of blood T cell repertoires in COVID-19.

The receptor was derived from a human donor with COVID-19, enrolled during active disease. The donor label of this sample is uncertain. Sequencing input: peripheral blood. The V call is TRBV19, the J call TRBJ1-4; no clear D. CDR3 sequence reads: CASSITGLANEKLFF. For the CDR3, the DNA is TGTGCCAGTAGTATAACGGGGTTGGCTAATGAAAAACTGTTTTTT.